This note documents a single T cell receptor beta chain sequence. The antigen is undetermined. The entry originates in a study of T cell repertoires in ileal Crohn's disease. Study background: Thiopurines (approximately 10) or anti-TNF agents (more than 17) were given postoperatively to about half. The study, taken as a whole, reports: Mucosal expansions were suggested to be mainly CD8 T cells.

V dropped 5 bases and J dropped 3; count of bases not matched to a gene: 11. In germline, CDR1 is GTSNPN, CDR2 SVGIG (reference sequence). This CDR3 has 15 residues. Patients were adults with ileal or ileocolonic Crohn's disease needing resection. Per sample, 500 to 650 nanograms of biopsy DNA were TCRB immunosequenced. TCRdb keeps only in-frame clones here, not all; method: immunoSEQ multiplex PCR. The table lists more than 11,000 clones, about three quarters of them singletons. Specimen: ileal tissue. V is TRBV30 and J is TRBJ2-7, with TRBD1 matching over 9 bases. The TCR sequence derives from an adult with Crohn's disease. The CDR3 is CAWDPPGTGLYEQYF. CDR3 DNA: TGTGCCTGGGACCCCCCTGGGACAGGGCTCTACGAGCAGTACTTC.